This TCR beta chain stems from a study of breast tumors, draining lymph nodes, adjacent tissues. Study-level findings and limits: The data were judged consistent with most tumor T cells coming from lymph node and expanding in tumor. Luminal-like breast cancer showed significantly higher tumor–nontumor repertoire similarity than basal-like. That most tumor T cells come from lymph nodes remained unproven. Tumors had less TCR diversity than lymph nodes, more than nontumor tissue.

TCRdb called the multiplex PCR reads again in MiXCR, with one record for every CDR3 protein. The table has around 150,000 distinct CDR3 sequences, about 31% seen once. Germline V gives CDR1 SQVTM, CDR2 ANQGSEA. Trimming left V 1 base short and J 8 bases short, with 15 bases between. This CDR3 is built from 14 residues. Axillary draining lymph nodes of breast cancer patients supplied the node samples. This clonotype is medium-sized by share. Its antigen is unidentified. Source material: axillary lymph node tissue. The chain uses TRBV29-1 and TRBJ2-1; D is perhaps TRBD1 or TRBD2 (7 bases each). The source is a female donor with breast cancer. Some clones in this sample may be carry-over from other donors' samples. This CDR3 is CSVEGTRGGDEQFF. The CDR3 nucleotides are TGCAGCGTTGAAGGTACCAGGGGGGGCGATGAGCAGTTCTTC.